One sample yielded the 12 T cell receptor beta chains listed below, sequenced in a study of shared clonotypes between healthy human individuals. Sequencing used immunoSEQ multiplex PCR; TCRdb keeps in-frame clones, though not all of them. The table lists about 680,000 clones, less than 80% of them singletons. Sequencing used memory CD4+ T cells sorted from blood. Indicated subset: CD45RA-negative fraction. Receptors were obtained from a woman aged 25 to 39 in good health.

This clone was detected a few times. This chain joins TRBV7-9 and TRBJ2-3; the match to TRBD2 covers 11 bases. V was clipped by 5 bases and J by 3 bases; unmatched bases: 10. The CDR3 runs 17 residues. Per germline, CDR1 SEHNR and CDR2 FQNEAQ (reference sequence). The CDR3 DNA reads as TGTGCCAGCAGCCCTCGGCGGCTAGCGGGAGGAACAGATACGCAGTATTTT. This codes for CASSPRRLAGGTDTQYF. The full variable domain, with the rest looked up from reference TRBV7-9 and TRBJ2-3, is DTGVSQNPRHKITKRGQNVTFRCDPISEHNRLYWYRQTLGQGPEFLTYFQNEAQLEKSRLLSDRFSAERPKGSFSTLEIQRTEQGDSAMYLCASSPRRLAGGTDTQYFGPGTRLTVL.

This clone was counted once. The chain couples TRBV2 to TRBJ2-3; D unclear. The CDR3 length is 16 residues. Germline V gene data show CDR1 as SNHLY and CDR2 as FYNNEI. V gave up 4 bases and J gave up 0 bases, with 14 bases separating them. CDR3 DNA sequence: TGTGCCAGCAGTGTACGACTTTCGACTAGCACAGATACGCAGTATTTT. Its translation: CASSVRLSTSTDTQYF.

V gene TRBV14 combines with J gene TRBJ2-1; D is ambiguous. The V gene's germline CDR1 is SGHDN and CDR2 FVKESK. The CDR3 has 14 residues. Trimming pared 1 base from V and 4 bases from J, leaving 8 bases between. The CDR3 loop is CASSQAVRYNEQFF. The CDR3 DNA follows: TGTGCCAGCAGCCAAGCCGTCAGGTACAATGAGCAGTTCTTC.

The CDR3 nucleotides are TGTGCCAGCAGCGCAAGGATTACCTACGAGCAGTACTTC. Amino acid sequence: CASSARITYEQYF. The chain couples TRBV6-1 to TRBJ2-7; D unresolved. The V and J ends lost 6 bases and 2 bases respectively, with 11 bases between them. The CDR3 has 13 amino acids. Germline CDR1 MNHNS, CDR2 SASEGT.

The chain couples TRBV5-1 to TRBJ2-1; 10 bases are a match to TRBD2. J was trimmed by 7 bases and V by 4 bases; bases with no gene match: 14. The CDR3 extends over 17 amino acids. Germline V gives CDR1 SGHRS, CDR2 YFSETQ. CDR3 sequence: CASSPGPLAGEINEQFF. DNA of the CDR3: TGCGCCAGCAGCCCGGGCCCCCTAGCGGGAGAGATAAATGAGCAGTTCTTC.

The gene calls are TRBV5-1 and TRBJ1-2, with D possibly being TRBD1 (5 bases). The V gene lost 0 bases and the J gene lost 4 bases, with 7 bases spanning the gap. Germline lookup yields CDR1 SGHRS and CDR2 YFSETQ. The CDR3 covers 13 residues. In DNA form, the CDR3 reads TGCGCCAGCAGCTTGGTGGGGCTCTATGGCTACACCTTC. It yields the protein CASSLVGLYGYTF.

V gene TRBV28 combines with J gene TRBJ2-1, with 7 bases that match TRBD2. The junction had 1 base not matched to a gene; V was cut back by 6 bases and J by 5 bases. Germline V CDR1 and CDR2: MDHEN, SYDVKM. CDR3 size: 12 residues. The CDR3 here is CASRTSHNEQFF. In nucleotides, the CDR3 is TGTGCCAGCAGGACTAGCCACAATGAGCAGTTCTTC.

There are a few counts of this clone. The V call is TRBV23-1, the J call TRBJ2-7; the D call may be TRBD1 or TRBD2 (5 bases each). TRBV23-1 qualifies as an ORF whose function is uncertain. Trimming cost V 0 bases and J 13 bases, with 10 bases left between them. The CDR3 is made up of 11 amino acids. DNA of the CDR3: TGCGCCAGCAGTCAATCTAAGAGGGGTTACTTC. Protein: CASSQSKRGYF.

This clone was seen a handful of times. The CDR3 region is CSVEPPGYGYTF. CDR3 nucleotide sequence: TGCAGCGTTGAACCTCCGGGCTATGGCTACACCTTC. This sequence joins TRBV29-1 and TRBJ1-2; D is unresolved. Trimming cost V 2 bases and J 4 bases, with 8 bases left between them. Per germline, CDR1 SQVTM and CDR2 ANQGSEA. This CDR3 contains 12 residues.

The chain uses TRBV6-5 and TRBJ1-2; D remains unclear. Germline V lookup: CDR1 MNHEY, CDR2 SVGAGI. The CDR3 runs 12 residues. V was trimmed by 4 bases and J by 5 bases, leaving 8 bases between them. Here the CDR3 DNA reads TGTGCCAGCAGTTCAGATCTATATGGCTACACCTTC. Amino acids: CASSSDLYGYTF.

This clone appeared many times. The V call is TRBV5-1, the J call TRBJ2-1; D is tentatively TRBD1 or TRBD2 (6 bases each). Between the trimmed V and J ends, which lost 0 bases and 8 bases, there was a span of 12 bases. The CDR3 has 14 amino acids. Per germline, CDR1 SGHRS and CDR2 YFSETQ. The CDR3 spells CASSLAYGGDEQFF. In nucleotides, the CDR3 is TGCGCCAGCAGCTTGGCTTACGGGGGCGATGAGCAGTTCTTC.

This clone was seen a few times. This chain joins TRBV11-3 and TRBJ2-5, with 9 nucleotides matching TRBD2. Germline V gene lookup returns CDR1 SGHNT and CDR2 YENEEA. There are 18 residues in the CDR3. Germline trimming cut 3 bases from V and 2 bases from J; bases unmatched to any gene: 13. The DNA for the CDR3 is TGTGCCAGCAGCTTGGCAGGGGTAGCGGGAGAGGGACAAGAGACCCAGTACTTC. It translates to CASSLAGVAGEGQETQYF.